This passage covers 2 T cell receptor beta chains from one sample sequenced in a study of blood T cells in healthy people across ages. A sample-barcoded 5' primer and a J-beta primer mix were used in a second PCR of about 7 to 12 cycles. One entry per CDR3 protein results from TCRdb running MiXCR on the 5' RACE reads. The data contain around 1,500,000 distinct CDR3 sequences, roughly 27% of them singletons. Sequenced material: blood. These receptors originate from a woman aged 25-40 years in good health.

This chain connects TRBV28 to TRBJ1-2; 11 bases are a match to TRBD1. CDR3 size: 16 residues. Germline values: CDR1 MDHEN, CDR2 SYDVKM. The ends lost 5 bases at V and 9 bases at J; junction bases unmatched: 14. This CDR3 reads CASSTSGTGGLLSYTF. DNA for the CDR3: TGTGCCAGCAGTACTTCCGGGACAGGGGGACTTCTTAGCTACACCTTC.

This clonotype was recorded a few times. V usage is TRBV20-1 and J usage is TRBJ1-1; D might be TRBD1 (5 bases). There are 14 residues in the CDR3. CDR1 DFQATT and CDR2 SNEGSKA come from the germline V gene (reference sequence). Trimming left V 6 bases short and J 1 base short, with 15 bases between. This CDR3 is CSAQRGYRNTEAFF. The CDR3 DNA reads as TGCAGTGCCCAACGGGGGTATCGGAACACTGAAGCTTTCTTT.